A single sample gave rise to the 23 T cell receptor beta chains below, sequenced in a study of blood T cells in healthy people across ages. Primers used in a second PCR of roughly 7 to 12 cycles were a sample-barcoded 5' primer and a J-beta primer mix. TCRdb ran MiXCR on the 5' RACE reads and lists one entry per CDR3 protein. The table includes over 1,300,000 distinct CDR3 sequences, approximately 59% detected once. Material: blood. The receptors were gathered from a man younger than 35 in good health.

The V gene is TRBV2, the J gene TRBJ2-4, with TRBD2 matching 7 bases. The better agreement between TRBJ2-7 and the DNA end casts doubt on the J call. Germline lookup yields CDR1 SNHLY and CDR2 FYNNEI. The CDR3 covers 15 residues. This chain's CDR3 is CASTTTSARSYEQYF. CDR3 in DNA: TGTGCCAGCACTACCACTAGCGCTCGCTCCTACGAGCAGTACTTC.

This clonotype was counted a few times. V is TRBV29-1 and J is TRBJ2-7; tentatively, D is TRBD2 (5 bases). CDR1 and CDR2 from the germline V gene are SQVTM and ANQGSEA. This CDR3 is 13 amino acids long. Deletions cut 7 bases from V and 0 bases from J, with 13 bases between. CDR3: CSGVSGSSYEQYF. CDR3 DNA: TGCAGCGGTGTAAGCGGATCCTCCTACGAGCAGTACTTC.

This clonotype was counted once. The rearrangement joins TRBV28 to TRBJ2-1, with no clear D. Trimming left V 9 bases short and J 0 bases short, with 9 bases between. The CDR3 totals 13 residues. Germline CDR1 is MDHEN and CDR2 is SYDVKM. The CDR3 nucleotides are TGTGCCAGTCGATATAGCTCCTACAATGAGCAGTTCTTC. Translation: CASRYSSYNEQFF.

The count of this clonotype is one. An end of the junction does not agree with germline; a read error may underlie this. The V and J genes are TRBV20-1 and TRBJ2-7, with 15 bases identical to TRBD2. This CDR3 has 16 residues. The germline gives CDR1 DFQATT, CDR2 SNEGSKA (reference sequence). Here the CDR3 reads CSTRVWTSGGAYEQYF. The CDR3 DNA is TGCAGTACTAGGGTGTGGACTAGCGGGGGGGCCTACGAGCAGTACTTC.

The gene calls are TRBV29-1 and TRBJ1-2; the D gene is possibly TRBD1 (5 bases). V dropped 6 bases and J dropped 5 bases, with 19 bases sitting between them. Germline-derived CDR1 and CDR2 are SQVTM and ANQGSEA. The CDR3 totals 14 residues. CDR3 in amino acids: CSVKIPPGDYGYTF. The CDR3 region has the DNA TGCAGCGTCAAAATCCCTCCGGGGGATTATGGCTACACCTTC.

This chain uses TRBV29-1 with TRBJ2-4; D remains unclear. The J call may be wrong; the DNA end is better matched by TRBJ2-7. The CDR3 runs to 13 residues. CDR1 is SQVTM, CDR2 ANQGSEA, per germline. CDR3: CSVYLPHPYEQYF. In DNA, the CDR3 is TGCAGCGTGTACCTACCCCATCCTTACGAGCAGTACTTC.

The sample holds a few counts of this clonotype. The J gene is TRBJ2-7, the V gene TRBV29-1; D gene uncertain. Per the germline V gene, CDR1 is SQVTM and CDR2 is ANQGSEA. The CDR3 contains 15 residues. Between the trimmed V and J ends, which lost 3 bases and 1 base, there was a span of 16 bases. CDR3 sequence (DNA): TGCAGCGTTGATGACGGCAAAACGGGTTCCTACGAGCAGTACTTC. It yields the protein CSVDDGKTGSYEQYF.

This chain uses TRBV11-2 with TRBJ2-1; D remains ambiguous. CDR3 length: 13 residues. The germline V gene has CDR1 SGHAT and CDR2 FQNNGV. V was trimmed by 8 bases and J by 6 bases, leaving 14 bases between them. The CDR3 DNA is TGTGCCAGCTGGCCTGGGTTGGGCAATGAGCAGTTCTTC. The encoded protein is CASWPGLGNEQFF.

Here the CDR3 reads CSVVMIDRAYEQYF. CDR3 in DNA: TGCAGCGTTGTTATGATTGACAGGGCCTACGAGCAGTACTTC. The chain uses TRBV29-1 and TRBJ2-7; the match to TRBD1 covers 7 bases. The length of the CDR3 is 14 residues. CDR1 is SQVTM and CDR2 is ANQGSEA in the germline V gene. The trim removed 4 bases at V and 2 bases at J, leaving 8 bases unmatched.

The chain recombines TRBV3-1 with TRBJ2-3; D unresolved. Trimming cost V 3 bases and J 0 bases, with 10 bases left between them. CDR3 length: 15 amino acids. CDR1 LGHDT and CDR2 YNNKEL come from the germline V gene (reference sequence). The CDR3 DNA reads TGTGCCAGCAGCCATTTGCGAGGAAGCACAGATACGCAGTATTTT. Translation gives CASSHLRGSTDTQYF.

J is TRBJ1-6 and V is TRBV6-6; no clear D gene. V was trimmed by 4 bases and J by 6 bases, leaving 10 bases between them. This CDR3 region has 14 residues. Per germline, CDR1 MNHNY and CDR2 SVGAGI (reference sequence). CDR3 amino acids: CASSSNSFNSPLHF. The CDR3 bases are TGTGCCAGCAGTTCGAACAGCTTTAATTCACCCCTCCACTTT.

This clonotype was found once. This chain joins TRBV7-9 and TRBJ2-2; D is perhaps TRBD1 or TRBD2 (5 bases each). V was trimmed by 3 bases and J by 0 bases, leaving 11 bases between them. Germline loops: CDR1 SEHNR, CDR2 FQNEAQ (reference sequence). CDR3 length equals 16 residues. The CDR3 sequence: CASSFRGAPNTGELFF. The CDR3 DNA follows: TGTGCCAGCAGCTTTCGAGGGGCACCGAACACCGGGGAGCTGTTTTTT.

Comment on this clonotype: This may arise from a read error, as a much more abundant clone is one base away. This sequence joins TRBV4-1 and TRBJ2-3; 10 bases line up with TRBD2. Per germline, CDR1 MGHRA and CDR2 YSYEKL. V trimming: 5 bases; J trimming: 4 bases; junction bases outside the gene matches: 9. The CDR3 runs to 16 residues. CDR3 bases: TGCGCCAGCAGCTTTGTAGCGGGAGGCGGCGCAGATACGCAGTATTTT. Translated, it gives CASSFVAGGGADTQYF.

This chain uses TRBV20-1 with TRBJ2-7; D not certain. V shed 0 bases and J shed 1 base, with 10 bases lying between them. The CDR3 loop spans 14 amino acids. From germline, CDR1 is DFQATT and CDR2 SNEGSKA (reference sequence). CDR3 DNA sequence: TGCAGTGCTAGAGAAGGGTTCAGATCCTACGAGCAGTACTTC. Residues: CSAREGFRSYEQYF.

The gene calls are TRBV6-5 and TRBJ1-6; D uncertain. CDR3 length: 13 amino acids. V was trimmed by 6 bases and J by 7 bases, leaving 10 bases between them. Germline CDR1 is MNHEY and CDR2 is SVGAGI. In nucleotides, the CDR3 is TGTGCCAGCAGGGACTATAACAATTCACCCCTCCACTTT. Its protein is CASRDYNNSPLHF.

This clonotype was found many times. J is TRBJ2-7 and V is TRBV7-2; no clear D gene. The V end lost 5 bases, the J end lost 0 bases, and 5 bases lay between the germline ends. Germline CDR1 is SGHTA and CDR2 is FQGNSA. CDR3 length: 12 amino acids. CDR3 bases: TGTGCCAGCAGCGCTACCTCCTACGAGCAGTACTTC. Translation: CASSATSYEQYF.

The chain uses TRBV20-1 and TRBJ2-2, with D possibly TRBD2 on 5 matching bases. This CDR3 spans 13 amino acids. Germline V lookup: CDR1 DFQATT, CDR2 SNEGSKA (reference sequence). Trimming cost V 6 bases and J 3 bases, with 11 bases left between them. CDR3 sequence reads: CSAKGADTGELFF. In DNA, the CDR3 is TGCAGTGCCAAGGGAGCGGACACCGGGGAGCTGTTTTTT.

The V and J genes are TRBV24-1 and TRBJ2-1; TRBD1 matches at 7 bases. Trimming took 2 bases from V and 5 from J; bases not matched to a gene: 8. This CDR3 is built from 16 residues. Germline-derived CDR1 and CDR2 are KGHDR and SFDVKD. CDR3 residues: CATSDSGKGAHNEQFF. DNA for the CDR3: TGTGCCACCAGTGATTCGGGGAAGGGGGCCCACAATGAGCAGTTCTTC.

The sample holds a few counts of this clonotype. This sequence joins TRBV6-1 and TRBJ2-1; 7 nucleotides line up with TRBD2. Trimming at V came to 4 bases and at J to 3 bases, leaving 3 bases not matched to a gene. CDR3 length: 14 residues. The germline gives CDR1 MNHNS, CDR2 SASEGT. The chain's CDR3 is CASSGRGNYNEQFF. CDR3 coding DNA: TGTGCCAGCAGTGGGCGGGGGAACTACAATGAGCAGTTCTTC.

This clonotype has a handful of counts. The V gene is TRBV28, the J gene TRBJ2-7; 9 positions match TRBD1. The CDR3 has 13 residues. CDR1 is MDHEN and CDR2 is SYDVKM in the germline V gene. V lost 5 bases, J lost 10 bases, and 9 bases stayed unmatched. The CDR3 bases are TGTGCCAGCAGTACTCCGGGACAGGGTATACAGTACTTC. It yields the protein CASSTPGQGIQYF.

The V and J genes are TRBV7-2 and TRBJ2-4, with D perhaps TRBD2 (6 bases). With the DNA end fitting TRBJ2-5 better, the J assignment may be wrong. This CDR3 contains 13 residues. CDR1 is SGHTA, CDR2 FQGNSA, per germline. This chain's CDR3 is CASSLTSSGTQYF. In DNA form, the CDR3 reads TGTGCCAGCAGCTTAACTAGTAGCGGGACCCAGTACTTC.

The CDR3 loop is CSARDHGRGGSPLHF. The CDR3 DNA reads TGCAGTGCTAGAGATCATGGCAGGGGAGGTTCACCCCTCCACTTT. The chain joins TRBV20-1 to TRBJ1-6; perhaps TRBD1 as D (6 bases). Trimming removed 0 bases from V and 9 bases from J, with 15 bases in between. Germline assignment: CDR1 DFQATT and CDR2 SNEGSKA (reference sequence). The CDR3 runs to 15 residues.

The chain carries TRBV5-6 and TRBJ2-1, with TRBD2 identical over 9 bases. There are 15 residues in the CDR3. The junction had 6 bases not matched to a gene; V was cut back by 2 bases and J by 6 bases. The germline V gene encodes CDR1 SGHDT and CDR2 YYEEEE. The chain's CDR3 is CASSLTSGSTNEQFF. CDR3 nucleotide sequence: TGTGCCAGCAGCTTAACTAGCGGGTCAACCAATGAGCAGTTCTTC.